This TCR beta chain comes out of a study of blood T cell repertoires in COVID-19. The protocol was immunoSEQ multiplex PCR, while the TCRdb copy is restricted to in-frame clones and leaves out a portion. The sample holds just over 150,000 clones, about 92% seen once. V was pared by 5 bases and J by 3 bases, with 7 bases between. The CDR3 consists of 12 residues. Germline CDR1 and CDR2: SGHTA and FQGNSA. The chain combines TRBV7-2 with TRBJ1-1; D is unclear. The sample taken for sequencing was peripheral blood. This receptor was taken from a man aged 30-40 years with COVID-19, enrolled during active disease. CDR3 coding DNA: TGTGCCAGCAGCCACTTGTACACTGAAGCTTTCTTT. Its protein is CASSHLYTEAFF.